Each of the 18 T cell receptor beta chains below was sequenced from the same sample in a study of blood T cell repertoires in COVID-19. Profiling relied on immunoSEQ multiplex PCR, and the TCRdb table lists in-frame clones only, not all of them. Found here are under 150,000 clones, 85% of them singletons; the top ten hold more than 3%. Input material: peripheral blood. These receptors all come from a man in his forties with acute or convalescent COVID-19.

The chain recombines TRBV6-5 with TRBJ2-5; possibly TRBD2 for D (6 bases). This CDR3 is 13 amino acids long. Germline V CDR1 and CDR2: MNHEY, SVGAGI. Trimming removed 4 bases at V and 3 bases at J, with 9 bases between. This CDR3 reads CASSWREKETQYF. The DNA for the CDR3 is TGTGCCAGCAGTTGGCGGGAAAAAGAGACCCAGTACTTC.

This rearrangement joins TRBV6-5 to TRBJ1-5, with 9 bases identical to TRBD1. CDR3 size: 15 residues. Germline loops: CDR1 MNHEY, CDR2 SVGAGI. The V segment lost 6 bases and the J segment 10 bases; nucleotides outside the gene matches: 13. The DNA for the CDR3 is TGTGCCAGCAGCGATGGACAGGGGTTTTCCGGTCCCCAGCATTTT. It codes for CASSDGQGFSGPQHF.

In its sample, this clone was seen a few times. The V and J genes are TRBV11-1 and TRBJ2-1, with 7 bases lining up with TRBD1. CDR1 SGHAT and CDR2 FQDESV come from the germline V gene (reference sequence). This CDR3 contains 14 residues. With 3 bases clipped from V and 2 bases from J, the junction kept 1 base outside the gene matches. Here the CDR3 reads CASSFQGAYNEQFF. Written as DNA, the CDR3 is TGTGCCAGCAGCTTCCAGGGGGCCTACAATGAGCAGTTCTTC.

J is TRBJ2-1 and V is TRBV11-3, with 9 positions matching TRBD2. Trimming at V came to 1 base and at J to 5 bases, leaving 3 bases not matched to a gene. CDR3 size: 15 residues. Germline V gives CDR1 SGHNT, CDR2 YENEEA. The CDR3 protein is CASSLVSGGNNEQFF. The DNA of the CDR3 is TGTGCCAGCAGCTTAGTTAGCGGGGGAAACAATGAGCAGTTCTTC.

V usage is TRBV5-1 and J usage is TRBJ2-7, with 8 bases aligning to TRBD1. The ends lost 2 bases at V and 5 bases at J; junction bases unmatched: 0. Germline assignment: CDR1 SGHRS and CDR2 YFSETQ. The CDR3 consists of 12 residues. This chain's CDR3 is CASSLQGDEQYF. The CDR3 region has the DNA TGCGCCAGCAGCTTACAGGGGGACGAGCAGTACTTC.

The J gene is TRBJ1-5, the V gene TRBV5-1; weak D call: TRBD1 (5 bases). From germline, CDR1 is SGHRS and CDR2 YFSETQ. The CDR3 runs 15 residues. Trimming removed 0 bases from V and 1 base from J, with 8 bases in between. The CDR3 DNA follows: TGCGCCAGCAGCTTGGTTCCAGGGAGCAATCAGCCCCAGCATTTT. Residues: CASSLVPGSNQPQHF. Full variable domain (rest looked up from reference TRBV5-1 and TRBJ1-5): KAGVTQTPRYLIKTRGQQVTLSCSPISGHRSVSWYQQTPGQGLQFLFEYFSETQRNKGNFPGRFSGRQFSNSRSEMNVSTLELGDSALYLCASSLVPGSNQPQHFGDGTRLSIL.

J is TRBJ2-3 and V is TRBV6-1, with 8 bases that match TRBD2. There are 17 residues in the CDR3. CDR1 and CDR2 (germline): MNHNS, SASEGT. J lost 4 bases, V lost 4 bases, and 13 bases had no gene match. The DNA of the CDR3 is TGTGCCAGCAGTGTTTCCCCTGTAGCGGGGCATGCAGATACGCAGTATTTT. Its translation: CASSVSPVAGHADTQYF.

This clone was detected only once. V and J are TRBV11-2 and TRBJ1-4; TRBD1 is a possible D gene (5 bases). There are 15 residues in the CDR3. The V gene lost 0 bases and the J gene lost 7 bases, with 12 bases spanning the gap. Germline V gives CDR1 SGHAT, CDR2 FQNNGV. CDR3 sequence: CASSLDRGRSEKLFF. CDR3 nucleotides: TGTGCCAGCAGCTTAGATAGGGGAAGGAGTGAAAAACTGTTTTTT.

This chain joins TRBV3-1 (or the pseudogene TRBV3-2) and TRBJ1-6; D may be TRBD1 (5 bases). The CDR3 runs to 17 residues. Germline V gives CDR1 LGHDT, CDR2 YNNKEL (reference sequence). Trimming cost V 1 base and J 8 bases, with 18 bases left between them. The CDR3 here is CASSQVWSGTGDSPLHF. DNA for the CDR3: TGTGCCAGCAGCCAAGTTTGGTCGGGGACTGGGGATTCACCCCTCCACTTT.

The V gene is TRBV9, the J gene TRBJ1-2; a weak D match, TRBD1 (6 bases). Trimming cost V 4 bases and J 3 bases, with 19 bases left between them. Germline CDR1 SGDLS, CDR2 YYNGEE. The CDR3 is 16 residues long. CDR3 nucleotide sequence: TGTGCCAGCAGCTCCTCCCCGGCGGGGGGCGACTATGGCTACACCTTC. Translated, it gives CASSSSPAGGDYGYTF.

V usage is TRBV30 and J usage is TRBJ2-5, with 9 nucleotides matching TRBD1. Germline V CDR1 and CDR2: GTSNPN, SVGIG (reference sequence). Losses at the gene ends were 0 bases for V and 5 bases for J; bases not matched to a gene: 7. The CDR3 covers 15 residues. The CDR3 protein is CAWSVLGTGRETQYF. The CDR3 DNA reads TGTGCCTGGAGTGTCCTAGGGACAGGGAGGGAGACCCAGTACTTC.

The chain combines TRBV3-1 (or the pseudogene TRBV3-2) with TRBJ1-6; D call uncertain. Germline lookup yields CDR1 LGHDT and CDR2 YNNKEL (reference sequence). CDR3 length: 14 amino acids. V lost 2 bases and J lost 7, with 9 bases in between. The CDR3 loop reads CASSQSTVNSPLHF. The CDR3 DNA sequence: TGTGCCAGCAGCCAATCGACTGTGAATTCACCCCTCCACTTT.

This clone has only a few counts. The chain carries TRBV7-3 and TRBJ2-2, with D possibly TRBD2 on 5 matching bases. The CDR3 totals 15 residues. With 2 bases removed from V and 1 base from J, the gap between germline ends came to 8 bases. Germline V gene lookup returns CDR1 SGHTA and CDR2 FQGTGA. The CDR3 DNA sequence: TGTGCCAGCAGCTTATCCGGGAAGAACACCGGGGAGCTGTTTTTT. Its translation: CASSLSGKNTGELFF. Complete variable domain (other parts from reference TRBV7-3 and TRBJ2-2): GAGVSQTPSNKVTEKGKYVELRCDPISGHTALYWYRQSLGQGPEFLIYFQGTGAADDSGLPNDRFFAVRPEGSVSTLKIQRTERGDSAVYLCASSLSGKNTGELFFGEGSRLTVL.

The chain recombines TRBV12-3 or TRBV12-4 with TRBJ2-7; TRBD1 might be the D (6 bases). Trimming stripped 5 bases from V and 2 bases from J, with 10 bases between. This CDR3 region has 13 residues. CDR3 protein: CASSNRVAYEQYF. DNA for the CDR3: TGTGCCAGCAGTAACAGGGTGGCCTACGAGCAGTACTTC.

The rearrangement uses TRBV4-3 and TRBJ2-2; no clear D gene. V lost 0 bases and J lost 0, with 11 bases in between. Germline V gene data show CDR1 as LGHNA and CDR2 as YSLEER. The length of the CDR3 is 17 residues. The CDR3 is CASSQDGPVTNTGELFF. CDR3 coding DNA: TGCGCCAGCAGCCAAGATGGGCCAGTTACGAACACCGGGGAGCTGTTTTTT.

The V and J genes are TRBV6-6 and TRBJ2-1; 9 bases are a match to TRBD2. The CDR3 contains 15 residues. V was clipped by 5 bases and J by 3 bases; unmatched bases: 5. From germline, CDR1 is MNHNY and CDR2 SVGAGI (reference sequence). The CDR3 here is CASSGGGGNYNEQFF. In nucleotides, the CDR3 is TGTGCCAGCAGTGGCGGGGGGGGAAACTACAATGAGCAGTTCTTC.

This chain links TRBV6-5 with TRBJ2-1; D perhaps matches TRBD2 (5 bases). CDR1 is MNHEY, CDR2 SVGAGI, per germline. V was cut by 6 bases and J by 0 bases, with 12 bases left in between. This CDR3 region has 15 residues. The CDR3 DNA is TGTGCCAGCAGAGTCCCGGGGAGCTCCTACAATGAGCAGTTCTTC. As protein: CASRVPGSSYNEQFF.

The chain couples TRBV30 to TRBJ2-7, with unresolved D. The CDR3 is 13 residues long. Germline CDR1 is GTSNPN and CDR2 is SVGIG (reference sequence). With 0 bases removed from V and 0 bases from J, the gap between germline ends came to 6 bases. CDR3: CAWSVASSYEQYF. The CDR3 DNA follows: TGTGCCTGGAGTGTAGCGAGCTCCTACGAGCAGTACTTC.